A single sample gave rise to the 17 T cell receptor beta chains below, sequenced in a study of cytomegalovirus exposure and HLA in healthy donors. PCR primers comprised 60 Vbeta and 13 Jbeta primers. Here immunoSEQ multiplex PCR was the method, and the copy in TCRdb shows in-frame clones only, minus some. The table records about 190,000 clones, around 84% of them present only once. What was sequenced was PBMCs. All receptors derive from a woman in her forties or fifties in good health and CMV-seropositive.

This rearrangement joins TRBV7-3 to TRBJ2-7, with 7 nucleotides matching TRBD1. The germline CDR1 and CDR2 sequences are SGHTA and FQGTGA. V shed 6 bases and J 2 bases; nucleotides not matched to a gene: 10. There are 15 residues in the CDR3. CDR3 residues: CASSQPRTGTYEQYF. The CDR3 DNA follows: TGTGCCAGCAGTCAACCCCGGACAGGAACCTACGAGCAGTACTTC.

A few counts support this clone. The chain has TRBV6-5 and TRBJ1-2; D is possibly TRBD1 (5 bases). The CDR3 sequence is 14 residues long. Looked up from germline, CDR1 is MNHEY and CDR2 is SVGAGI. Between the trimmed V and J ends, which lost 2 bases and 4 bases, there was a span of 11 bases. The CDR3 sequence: CASSYAGRPYGYTF. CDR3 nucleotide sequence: TGTGCCAGCAGTTACGCAGGGCGTCCCTATGGCTACACCTTC.

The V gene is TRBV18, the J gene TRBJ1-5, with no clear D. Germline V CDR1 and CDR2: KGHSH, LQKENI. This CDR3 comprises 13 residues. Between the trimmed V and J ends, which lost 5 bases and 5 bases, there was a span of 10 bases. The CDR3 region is CASSVGVDQPQHF. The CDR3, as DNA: TGTGCCAGCTCAGTCGGGGTTGATCAGCCCCAGCATTTT.

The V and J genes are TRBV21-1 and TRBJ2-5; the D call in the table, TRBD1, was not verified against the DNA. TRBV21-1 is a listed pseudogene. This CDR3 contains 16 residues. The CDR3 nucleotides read TGTGCCAGCATCAACCCCCGGCACAGGGACCAAGAGACCCAGTACTTC. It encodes CASINPRHRDQETQYF.

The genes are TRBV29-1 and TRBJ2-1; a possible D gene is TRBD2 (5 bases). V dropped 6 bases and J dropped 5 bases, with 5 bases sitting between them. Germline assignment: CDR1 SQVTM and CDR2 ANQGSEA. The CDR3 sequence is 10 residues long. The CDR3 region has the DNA TGCAGCGTCGGGGACAATGAGCAGTTCTTC. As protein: CSVGDNEQFF.

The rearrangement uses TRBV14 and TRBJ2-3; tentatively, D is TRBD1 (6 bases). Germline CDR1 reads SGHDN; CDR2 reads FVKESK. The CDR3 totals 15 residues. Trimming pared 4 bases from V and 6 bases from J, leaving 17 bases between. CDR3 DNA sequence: TGTGCCAGCAGCCCACAGGGTCTTGGAAGCGATACGCAGTATTTT. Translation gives CASSPQGLGSDTQYF.

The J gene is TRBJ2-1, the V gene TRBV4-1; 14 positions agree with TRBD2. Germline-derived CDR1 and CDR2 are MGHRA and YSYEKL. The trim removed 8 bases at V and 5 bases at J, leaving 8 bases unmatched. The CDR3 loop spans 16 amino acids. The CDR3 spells CASSLRLAGGNNEQFF. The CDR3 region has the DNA TGCGCCAGCTCTCTGAGACTAGCGGGGGGGAACAATGAGCAGTTCTTC.

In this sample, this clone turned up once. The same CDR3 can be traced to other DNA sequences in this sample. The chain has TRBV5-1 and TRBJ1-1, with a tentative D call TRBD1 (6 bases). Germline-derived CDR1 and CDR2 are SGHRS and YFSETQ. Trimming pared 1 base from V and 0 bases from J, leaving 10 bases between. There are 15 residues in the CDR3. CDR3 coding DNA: TGCGCCAGCAGCTTGCCGACAGGCCTGAACACTGAAGCTTTCTTT. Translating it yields CASSLPTGLNTEAFF.

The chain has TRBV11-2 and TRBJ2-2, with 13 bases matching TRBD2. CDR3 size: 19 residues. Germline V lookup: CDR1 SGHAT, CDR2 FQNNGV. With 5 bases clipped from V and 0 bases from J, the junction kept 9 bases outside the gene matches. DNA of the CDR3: TGTGCCAGCAGCATCAGACTAGCGGGGGGACACACGAACACCGGGGAGCTGTTTTTT. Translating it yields CASSIRLAGGHTNTGELFF.

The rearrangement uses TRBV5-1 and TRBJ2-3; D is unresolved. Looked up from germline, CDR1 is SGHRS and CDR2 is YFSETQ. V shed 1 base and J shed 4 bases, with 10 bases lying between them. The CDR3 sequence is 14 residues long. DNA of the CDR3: TGCGCCAGCAGCTTGAATCCTAATCCAGATACGCAGTATTTT. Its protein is CASSLNPNPDTQYF.

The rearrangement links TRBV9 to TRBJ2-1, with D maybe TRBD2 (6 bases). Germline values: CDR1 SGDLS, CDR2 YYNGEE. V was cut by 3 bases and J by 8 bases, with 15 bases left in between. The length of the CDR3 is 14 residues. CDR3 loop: CASSAWAQRDEQFF. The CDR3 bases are TGTGCCAGCAGCGCCTGGGCCCAGCGGGATGAGCAGTTCTTC.

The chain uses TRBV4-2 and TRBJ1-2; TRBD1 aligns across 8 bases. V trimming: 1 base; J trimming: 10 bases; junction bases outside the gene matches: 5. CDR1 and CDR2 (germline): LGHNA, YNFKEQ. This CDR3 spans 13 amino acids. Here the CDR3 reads CASSQGTGSDYTF. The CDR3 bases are TGTGCCAGCAGCCAAGGGACAGGGTCAGACTACACCTTC.

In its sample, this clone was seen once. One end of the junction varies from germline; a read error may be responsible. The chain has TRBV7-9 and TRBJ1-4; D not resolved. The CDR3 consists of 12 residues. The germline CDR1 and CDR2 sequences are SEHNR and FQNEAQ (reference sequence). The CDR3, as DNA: TGTTCCAGCAGCTTTCTTAGTGAAAAACTGTTTTTT. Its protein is CSSSFLSEKLFF.

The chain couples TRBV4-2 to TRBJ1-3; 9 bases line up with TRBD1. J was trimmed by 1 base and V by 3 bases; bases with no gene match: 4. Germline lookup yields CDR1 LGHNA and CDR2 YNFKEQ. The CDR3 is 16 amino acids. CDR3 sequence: CASSQGTGISGNTIYF. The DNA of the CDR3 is TGTGCCAGCAGCCAGGGGACAGGGATTTCTGGAAACACCATATATTTT.

CDR3 in amino acids: CASSLGGFQYEQYF. DNA for the CDR3: TGCGCCAGCAGCTTGGGGGGCTTTCAATACGAGCAGTACTTC. The genes are TRBV5-1 and TRBJ2-7; D is perhaps TRBD1 (5 bases). This CDR3 is built from 14 residues. Trimming removed 0 bases at V and 4 bases at J, with 11 bases between. CDR1 SGHRS and CDR2 YFSETQ come from the germline V gene.

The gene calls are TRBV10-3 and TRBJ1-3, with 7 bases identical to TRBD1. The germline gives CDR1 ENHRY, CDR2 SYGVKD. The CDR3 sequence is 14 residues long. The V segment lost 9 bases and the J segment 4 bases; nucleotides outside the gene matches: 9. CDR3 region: CAMKGQLLGNTIYF. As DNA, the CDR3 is TGTGCCATGAAGGGACAGCTTCTAGGAAACACCATATATTTT.

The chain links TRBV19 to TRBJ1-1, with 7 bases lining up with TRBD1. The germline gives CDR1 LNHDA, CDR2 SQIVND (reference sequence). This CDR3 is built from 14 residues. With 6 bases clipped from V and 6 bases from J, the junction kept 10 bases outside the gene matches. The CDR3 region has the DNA TGTGCCAGTAGCCCAACAGGGGCAAGGGCTGAAGCTTTCTTT. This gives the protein CASSPTGARAEAFF.